This T cell receptor (beta chain) was found in a study of T cells in Graves' hyperthyroidism and ophthalmopathy. Amplified regions were TCR beta CDR3 sequences from RNA transcripts. HTBI primers were the set used in a first-round RT-PCR of the TCR CDR3. TCRdb reanalysed the multiplex PCR reads using MiXCR and keeps one entry per CDR3 protein. The sample consists of about 420,000 distinct CDR3 sequences, roughly 14% of them appearing once. This CDR3 is 16 amino acids long. CDR1 is MNHEY and CDR2 is SVGAGI in the germline V gene. With V trimmed by 0 bases and J by 6 bases, 7 bases remained unmatched. Specimen: blood. This sequence was found in a woman between 18 and 30 years old with Graves' hyperthyroidism. The J gene is TRBJ1-4, the V gene TRBV6-5; 7 bases match TRBD1. The CDR3 sequence: CASSYSTGQKYEKLFF. CDR3 nucleotide sequence: TGTGCCAGCAGTTACTCAACGGGACAGAAATATGAAAAACTGTTTTTT.